This T cell receptor (beta chain) stems from a study of blood T cells in healthy people across ages. A sample-barcoded 5' primer and a J-beta primer mix were used in a second PCR of roughly 7 to 11 cycles. TCRdb ran MiXCR on the 5' RACE reads and lists one entry per CDR3 protein. The sample yields around 900,000 distinct CDR3 sequences, about 51% seen once. This CDR3 spans 14 amino acids. Germline V gene data show CDR1 as SQVTM and CDR2 as ANQGSEA. Trimming took off 6 bases at V and 8 bases at J, with 20 bases between the two ends. Sample: blood. V is TRBV29-1 and J is TRBJ2-1; D perhaps matches TRBD2 (6 bases). This clonotype was sampled from a woman aged 55-75 years in good health. The CDR3 coding sequence is TGCAGCGTCAAGACTAACGGGAGTAGCTATGAGCAGTTCTTC. Translation gives CSVKTNGSSYEQFF.